The source of this T cell receptor (beta chain) is a study of T cells in Graves' hyperthyroidism and ophthalmopathy. Study-level points and caveats: Ophthalmopathy onset followed model prediction by a median roughly 6 months.

Amplification of TCR beta CDR3 regions was performed using RNA transcripts as template. A first-round RT-PCR of the TCR CDR3 used the HTBI primer set. Using its own MiXCR run on the multiplex PCR reads, TCRdb lists one record per CDR3 protein. The top ten hold around 30% of the sample, which has nearly 750,000 distinct CDR3 sequences, 30% to 40% seen once. For this clonotype: Antigen unknown.

The CDR3 covers 15 residues. From germline, CDR1 is MGHDK and CDR2 SYGVNS. V dropped 5 bases and J dropped 7; count of bases not matched to a gene: 5. The chain couples TRBV25-1 to TRBJ1-6; 10 bases are shared with TRBD1. The TCR comes from a woman in her thirties or forties with Graves' hyperthyroidism. Source material: blood. The CDR3: CASSSGQGDNSPLHF. For the CDR3, the DNA is TGTGCCAGCAGTTCTGGACAGGGGGACAATTCACCCCTCCACTTT.